This record covers a single TCR beta chain. Its antigen remains unknown. V lost 0 bases to trimming and J lost 6 bases, with 12 bases between them. The germline CDR1 and CDR2 sequences are MGHRA and YSYEKL. The CDR3 is 15 residues long. 5'RACE with constant-segment primers yielded barcoded, UMI-tagged TCR alpha and TCR beta cDNA libraries. Each CDR3 protein is one row after TCRdb ran MiXCR on the 5' RACE reads. The sample records roughly 560,000 distinct CDR3 sequences, 20% being singletons. This sample is part of a study of T-cell memory formation after mild COVID-19. On the study more broadly: Across donors, TCR clusters were largely donor specific. General study points: Clones that contracted from day 15 to 85 had balanced CD4/CD8; later expanders were CD4+ biased. Shrinking CD4+ clones resided mostly in CM and EM, and CD8+ ones in EMRA.

The TCR comes from an adult woman who had mild COVID-19 (a few samples of this study predate the infection). Cell type and time point are not known. What was sequenced was PBMCs or a T cell subset sorted from them (not recorded which). V usage is TRBV4-1 and J usage is TRBJ1-5; D unresolved. The CDR3 loop is CASSQESTNVQPQHF. The CDR3 region has the DNA TGCGCCAGCAGCCAAGAGTCTACTAACGTTCAGCCCCAGCATTTT.